Included here is one T cell receptor beta chain sequence, with context. The data were produced by immunoSEQ multiplex PCR, yet TCRdb's version contains in-frame clones alone and is incomplete. The sample contains 350,000 to 400,000 clones, 90% to 95% of which appear only once. This record comes from a study of blood T cell repertoires in COVID-19. There are 17 residues in the CDR3. Per germline, CDR1 MNHEY and CDR2 SMNVEV (reference sequence). V lost 4 bases and J lost 0; bases outside the gene matches: 6. Cohorts were based on clinical histories the participants reported. This TCR was sampled from a woman in her thirties or forties who had been exposed to COVID-19. The sample was PBMCs or T cells enriched from blood (not recorded which). This chain joins TRBV27 and TRBJ1-6; 7 bases fit TRBD1. The CDR3 region has the DNA TGTGCCAGCAGTTACACCCCAGGGGGCTCCTATAATTCACCCCTCCACTTT. Translation: CASSYTPGGSYNSPLHF.